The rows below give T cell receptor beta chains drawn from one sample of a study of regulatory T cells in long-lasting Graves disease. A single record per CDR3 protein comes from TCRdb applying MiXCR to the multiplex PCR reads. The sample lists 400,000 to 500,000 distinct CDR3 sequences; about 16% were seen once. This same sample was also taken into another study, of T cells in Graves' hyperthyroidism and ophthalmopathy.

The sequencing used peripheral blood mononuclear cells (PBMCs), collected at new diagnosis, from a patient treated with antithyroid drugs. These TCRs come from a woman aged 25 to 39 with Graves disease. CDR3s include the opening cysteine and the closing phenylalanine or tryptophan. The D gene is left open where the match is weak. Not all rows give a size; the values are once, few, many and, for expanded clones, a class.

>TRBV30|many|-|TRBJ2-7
CAWSPITTGFQIYEQYF
TGTGCCTGGAGTCCAATAACTACAGGGTTCCAAATCTACGAGCAGTACTTC
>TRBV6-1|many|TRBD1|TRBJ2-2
CASTMRQGANTGELFF
TGTGCCAGCACAATGAGACAGGGGGCGAACACCGGGGAGCTGTTTTTT
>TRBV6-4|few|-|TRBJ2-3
CASSDSETHRPTDTQYF
TGTGCCAGCAGTGACTCGGAGACCCATAGGCCCACAGATACGCAGTATTTT
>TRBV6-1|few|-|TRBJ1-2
CASNEPPGNPGYTF
TGTGCCAGCAATGAACCCCCAGGGAACCCTGGCTACACCTTC
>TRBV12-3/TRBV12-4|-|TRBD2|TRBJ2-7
CASSLGAGGPWEQYF
TGTGCCAGCAGTTTAGGGGCGGGAGGGCCGTGGGAGCAGTACTTC
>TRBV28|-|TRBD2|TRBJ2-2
CASSPYLAGVLTGELFF
TGTGCCAGCAGTCCATATCTAGCGGGAGTCTTAACCGGGGAGCTGTTTTTT
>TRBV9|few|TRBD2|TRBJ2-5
CASSVARGGGPETQYF
TGTGCCAGCAGCGTAGCACGCGGGGGAGGGCCAGAGACCCAGTACTTC
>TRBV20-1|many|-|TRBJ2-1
CSARDLAGQYYNEQFF
TGCAGTGCTAGAGATCTTGCGGGACAATACTACAATGAGCAGTTCTTC
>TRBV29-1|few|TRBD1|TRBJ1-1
CSVDPGQISSEAFF
TGCAGCGTCGACCCGGGACAGATCTCTTCTGAAGCTTTCTTT
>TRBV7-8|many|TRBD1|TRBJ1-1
CASSPNYGTENTEAFF
TGTGCCAGCAGCCCAAACTATGGGACAGAGAACACTGAAGCTTTCTTT
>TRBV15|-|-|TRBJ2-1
CATSTRNEQFF
TGTGCCACCAGCACCCGCAATGAGCAGTTCTTC
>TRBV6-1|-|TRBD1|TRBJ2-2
CASSPRQGTGELFF
TGTGCCAGCAGCCCCAGACAGGGCACCGGGGAGCTGTTTTTT
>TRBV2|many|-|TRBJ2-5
CASRVTQETQYF
TGTGCCAGCAGGGTAACACAAGAGACCCAGTACTTC
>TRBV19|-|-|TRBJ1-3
CASSIGQLYSGNTIYF
TGTGCCAGTAGTATTGGGCAGCTCTACTCTGGAAACACCATATATTTT
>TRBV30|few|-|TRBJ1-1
CAWSLDGADTEAFF
TGTGCCTGGAGTCTGGACGGGGCGGACACTGAAGCTTTCTTT
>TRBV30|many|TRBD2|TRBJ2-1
CAWSPGGNEQFF
TGTGCCTGGTCACCGGGAGGTAATGAGCAGTTCTTC